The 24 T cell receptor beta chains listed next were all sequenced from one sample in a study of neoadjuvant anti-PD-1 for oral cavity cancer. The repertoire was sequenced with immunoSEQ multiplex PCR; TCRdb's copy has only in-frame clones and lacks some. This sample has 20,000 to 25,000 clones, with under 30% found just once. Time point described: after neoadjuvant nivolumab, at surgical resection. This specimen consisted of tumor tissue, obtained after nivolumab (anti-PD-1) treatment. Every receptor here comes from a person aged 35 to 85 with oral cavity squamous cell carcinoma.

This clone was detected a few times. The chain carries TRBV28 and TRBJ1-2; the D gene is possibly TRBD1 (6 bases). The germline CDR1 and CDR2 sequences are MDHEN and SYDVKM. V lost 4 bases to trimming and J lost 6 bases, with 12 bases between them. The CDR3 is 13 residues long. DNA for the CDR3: TGTGCCAGCAGTTACCTGACAGGCGATGGCTACACCTTC. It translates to CASSYLTGDGYTF.

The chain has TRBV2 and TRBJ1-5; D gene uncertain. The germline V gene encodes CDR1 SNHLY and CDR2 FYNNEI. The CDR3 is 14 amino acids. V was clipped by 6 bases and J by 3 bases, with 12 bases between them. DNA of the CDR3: TGTGCCAGCAGAAAGGACGGGGACAATCAGCCCCAGCATTTT. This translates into CASRKDGDNQPQHF.

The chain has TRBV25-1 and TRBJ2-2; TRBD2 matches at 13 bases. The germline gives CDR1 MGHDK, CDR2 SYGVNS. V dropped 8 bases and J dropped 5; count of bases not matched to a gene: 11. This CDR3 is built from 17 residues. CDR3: CASGELAGGRKTGELFF. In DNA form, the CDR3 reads TGTGCCAGCGGGGAACTAGCGGGAGGGCGAAAAACCGGGGAGCTGTTTTTT.

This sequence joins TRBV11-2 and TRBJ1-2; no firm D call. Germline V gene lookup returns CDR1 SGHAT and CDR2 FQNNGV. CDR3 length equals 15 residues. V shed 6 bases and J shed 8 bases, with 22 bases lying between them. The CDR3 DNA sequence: TGTGCCAGCAGGCCCCTCCGCTTCGCCGACGGGGGCTACACCTTC. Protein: CASRPLRFADGGYTF.

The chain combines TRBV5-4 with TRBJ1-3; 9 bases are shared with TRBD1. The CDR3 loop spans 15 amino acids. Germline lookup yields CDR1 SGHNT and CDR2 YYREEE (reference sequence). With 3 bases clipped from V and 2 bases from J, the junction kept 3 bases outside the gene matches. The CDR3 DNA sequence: TGTGCCAGCAGCTACGACAGGGGGACTGGAAACACCATATATTTT. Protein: CASSYDRGTGNTIYF.

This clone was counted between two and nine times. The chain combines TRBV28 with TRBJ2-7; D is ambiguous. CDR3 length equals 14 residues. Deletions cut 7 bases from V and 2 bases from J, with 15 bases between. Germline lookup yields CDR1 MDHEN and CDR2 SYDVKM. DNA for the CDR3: TGTGCCAGCACCATCAGCCTACTAACCTACGAGCAGTACTTC. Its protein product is CASTISLLTYEQYF. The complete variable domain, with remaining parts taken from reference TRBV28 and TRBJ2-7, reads DVKVTQSSRYLVKRTGEKVFLECVQDMDHENMFWYRQDPGLGLRLIYFSYDVKMKEKGDIPEGYSVSREKKERFSLILESASTNQTSMYLCASTISLLTYEQYFGPGTRLTVT.

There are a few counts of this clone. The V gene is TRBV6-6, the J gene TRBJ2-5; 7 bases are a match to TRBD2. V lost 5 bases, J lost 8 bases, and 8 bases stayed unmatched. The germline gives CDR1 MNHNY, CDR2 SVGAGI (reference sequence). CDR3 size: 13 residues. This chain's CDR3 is CASSGLSGGTQYF. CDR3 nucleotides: TGTGCCAGCAGTGGACTGTCGGGGGGAACCCAGTACTTC.

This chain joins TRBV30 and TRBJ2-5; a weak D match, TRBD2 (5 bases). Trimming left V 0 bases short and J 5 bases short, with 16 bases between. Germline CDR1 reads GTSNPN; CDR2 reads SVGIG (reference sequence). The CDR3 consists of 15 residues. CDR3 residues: CAWSVQRLARETQYF. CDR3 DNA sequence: TGTGCCTGGAGTGTACAGCGGTTGGCTCGCGAGACCCAGTACTTC. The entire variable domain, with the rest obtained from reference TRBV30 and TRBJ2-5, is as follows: SQTIHQWPATLVQPVGSPLSLECTVEGTSNPNLYWYRQAAGRGLQLLFYSVGIGQISSEVPQNLSASRPQDRQFILSSKKLLLSDSGFYLCAWSVQRLARETQYFGPGTRLLVL.

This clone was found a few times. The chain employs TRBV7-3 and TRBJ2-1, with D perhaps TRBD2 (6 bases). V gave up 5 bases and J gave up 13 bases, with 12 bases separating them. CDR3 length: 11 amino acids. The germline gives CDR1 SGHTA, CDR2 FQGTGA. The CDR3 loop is CASSPGSGQFF. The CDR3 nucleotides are TGTGCCAGCAGCCCAGGTAGCGGACAGTTCTTC.

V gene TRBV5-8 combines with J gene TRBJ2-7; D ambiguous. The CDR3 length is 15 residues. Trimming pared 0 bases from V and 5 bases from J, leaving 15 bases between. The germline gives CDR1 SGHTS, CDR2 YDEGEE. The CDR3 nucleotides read TGTGCCAGCAGCTTGGTGGCAGAACCAAGGGACGAGCAGTACTTC. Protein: CASSLVAEPRDEQYF.

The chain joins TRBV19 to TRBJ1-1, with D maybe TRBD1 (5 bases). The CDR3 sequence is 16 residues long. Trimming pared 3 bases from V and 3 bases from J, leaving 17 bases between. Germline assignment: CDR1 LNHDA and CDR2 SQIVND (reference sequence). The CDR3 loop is CASSMPLGGEDTEAFF. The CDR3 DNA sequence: TGTGCCAGTAGTATGCCCCTTGGGGGGGAGGACACTGAAGCTTTCTTT.

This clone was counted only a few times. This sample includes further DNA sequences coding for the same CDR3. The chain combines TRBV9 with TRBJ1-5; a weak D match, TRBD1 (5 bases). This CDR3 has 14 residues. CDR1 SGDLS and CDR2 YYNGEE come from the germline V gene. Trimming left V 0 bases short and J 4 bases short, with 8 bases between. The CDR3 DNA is TGTGCCAGCAGCGTAGGGGACGTAAATCAGCCCCAGCATTTT. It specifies CASSVGDVNQPQHF.

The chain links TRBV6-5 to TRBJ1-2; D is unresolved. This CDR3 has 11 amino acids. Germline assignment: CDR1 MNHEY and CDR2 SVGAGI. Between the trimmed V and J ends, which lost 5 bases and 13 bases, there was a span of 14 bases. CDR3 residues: CASSDMTASTF. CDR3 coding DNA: TGTGCCAGCAGTGATATGACGGCGTCCACCTTC.

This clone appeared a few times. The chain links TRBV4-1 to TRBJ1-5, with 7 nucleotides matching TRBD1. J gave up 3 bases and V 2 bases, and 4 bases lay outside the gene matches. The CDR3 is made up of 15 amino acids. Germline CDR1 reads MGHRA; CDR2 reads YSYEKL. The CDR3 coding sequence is TGCGCCAGCAGCCAATCGACAGGGTTCAATCAGCCCCAGCATTTT. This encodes CASSQSTGFNQPQHF.

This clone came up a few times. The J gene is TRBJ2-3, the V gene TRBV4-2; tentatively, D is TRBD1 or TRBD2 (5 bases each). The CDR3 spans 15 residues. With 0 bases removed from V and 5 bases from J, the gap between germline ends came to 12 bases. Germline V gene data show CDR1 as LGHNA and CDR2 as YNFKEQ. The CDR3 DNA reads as TGTGCCAGCAGCCAAGATTGGCAGGGAGAAGATACGCAGTATTTT. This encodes CASSQDWQGEDTQYF.

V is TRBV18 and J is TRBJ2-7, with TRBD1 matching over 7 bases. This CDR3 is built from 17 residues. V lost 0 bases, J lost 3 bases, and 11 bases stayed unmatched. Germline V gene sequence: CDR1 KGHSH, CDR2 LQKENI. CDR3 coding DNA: TGTGCCAGCTCACCACCAGGGTGGCAGGGGGAAGTCTACGAGCAGTACTTC. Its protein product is CASSPPGWQGEVYEQYF.

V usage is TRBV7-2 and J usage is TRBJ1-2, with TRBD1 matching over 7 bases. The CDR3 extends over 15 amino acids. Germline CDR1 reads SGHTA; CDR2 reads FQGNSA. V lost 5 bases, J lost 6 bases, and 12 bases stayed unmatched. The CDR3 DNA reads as TGTGCCAGCAGCCCCGGACAGGAACGGGGACATGGCTACACCTTC. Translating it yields CASSPGQERGHGYTF.

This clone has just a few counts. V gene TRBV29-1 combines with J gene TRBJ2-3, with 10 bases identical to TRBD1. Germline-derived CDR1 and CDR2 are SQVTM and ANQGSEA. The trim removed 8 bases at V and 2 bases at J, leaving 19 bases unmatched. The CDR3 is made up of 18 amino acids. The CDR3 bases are TGCAGCCTTAAAAAACCGGGACAGGGGATTGCCCTCACAGATACGCAGTATTTT. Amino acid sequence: CSLKKPGQGIALTDTQYF.

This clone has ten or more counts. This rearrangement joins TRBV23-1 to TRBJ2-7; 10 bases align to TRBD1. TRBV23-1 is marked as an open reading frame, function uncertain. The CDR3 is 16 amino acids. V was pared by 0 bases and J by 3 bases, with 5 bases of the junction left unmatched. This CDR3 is CASSQSGDRGNYEQYF. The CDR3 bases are TGCGCCAGCAGTCAATCGGGGGACAGGGGTAACTACGAGCAGTACTTC.

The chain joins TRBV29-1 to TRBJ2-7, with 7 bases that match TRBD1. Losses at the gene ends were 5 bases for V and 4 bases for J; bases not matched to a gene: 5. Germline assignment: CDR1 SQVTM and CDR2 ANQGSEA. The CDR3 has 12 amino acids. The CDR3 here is CSVTGTAYEQYF. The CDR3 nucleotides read TGCAGCGTTACCGGGACAGCTTACGAGCAGTACTTC.

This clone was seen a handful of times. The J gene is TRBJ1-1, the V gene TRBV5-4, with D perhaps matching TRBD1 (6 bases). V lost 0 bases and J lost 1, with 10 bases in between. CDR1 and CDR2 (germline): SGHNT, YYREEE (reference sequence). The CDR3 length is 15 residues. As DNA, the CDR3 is TGTGCCAGCAGCTTGGCGGCACAGGGGAACACTGAAGCTTTCTTT. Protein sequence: CASSLAAQGNTEAFF.

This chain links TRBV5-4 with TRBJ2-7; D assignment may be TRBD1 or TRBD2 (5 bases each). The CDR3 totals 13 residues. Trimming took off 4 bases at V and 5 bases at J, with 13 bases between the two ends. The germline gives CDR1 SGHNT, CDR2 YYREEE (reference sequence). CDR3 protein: CASSLAWGNEQYF. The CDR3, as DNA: TGTGCCAGCAGCCTCGCCTGGGGGAACGAGCAGTACTTC.

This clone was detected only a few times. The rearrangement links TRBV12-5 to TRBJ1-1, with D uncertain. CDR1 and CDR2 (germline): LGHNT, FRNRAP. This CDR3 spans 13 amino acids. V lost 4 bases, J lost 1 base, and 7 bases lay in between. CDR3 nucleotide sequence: TGTGCTAGTGGTTCTATGGGGAACACTGAAGCTTTCTTT. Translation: CASGSMGNTEAFF.

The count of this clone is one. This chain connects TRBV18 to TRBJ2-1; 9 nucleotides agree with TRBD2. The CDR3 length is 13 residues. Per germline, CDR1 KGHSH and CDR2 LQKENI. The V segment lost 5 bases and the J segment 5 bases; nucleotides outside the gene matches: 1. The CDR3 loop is CASSKREDNEQFF. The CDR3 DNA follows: TGTGCCAGCTCAAAGCGGGAGGACAATGAGCAGTTCTTC.